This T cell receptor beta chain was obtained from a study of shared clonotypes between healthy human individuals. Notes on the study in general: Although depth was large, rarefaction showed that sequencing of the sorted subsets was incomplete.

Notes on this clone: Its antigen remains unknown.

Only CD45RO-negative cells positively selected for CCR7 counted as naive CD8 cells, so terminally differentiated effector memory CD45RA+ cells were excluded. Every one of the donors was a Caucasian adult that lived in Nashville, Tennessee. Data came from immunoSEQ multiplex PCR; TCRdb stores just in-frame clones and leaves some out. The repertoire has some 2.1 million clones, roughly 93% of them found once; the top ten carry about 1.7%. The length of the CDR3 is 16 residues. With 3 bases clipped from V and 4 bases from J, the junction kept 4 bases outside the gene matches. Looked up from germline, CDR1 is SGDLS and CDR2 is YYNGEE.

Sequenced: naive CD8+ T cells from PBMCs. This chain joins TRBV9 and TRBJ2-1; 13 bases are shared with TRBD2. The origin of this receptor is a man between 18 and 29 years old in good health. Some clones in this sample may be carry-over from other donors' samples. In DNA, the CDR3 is TGTGCCAGCAGCGACCGACTAGCGGGAGGATACAATGAGCAGTTCTTC. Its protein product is CASSDRLAGGYNEQFF.